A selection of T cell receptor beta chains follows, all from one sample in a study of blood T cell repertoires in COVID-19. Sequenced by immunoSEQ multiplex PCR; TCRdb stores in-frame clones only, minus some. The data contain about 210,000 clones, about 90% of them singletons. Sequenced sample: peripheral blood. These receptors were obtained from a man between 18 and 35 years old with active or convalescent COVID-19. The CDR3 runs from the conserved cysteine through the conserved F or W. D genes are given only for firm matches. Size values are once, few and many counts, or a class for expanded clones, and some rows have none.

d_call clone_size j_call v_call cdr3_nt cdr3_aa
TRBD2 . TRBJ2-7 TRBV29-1 TGCAGCTCTGGGACTAGCGCGTACGAGCAGTACTTC CSSGTSAYEQYF
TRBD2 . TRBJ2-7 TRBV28 TGTGCCAGCACTAGCGGGGCAAGCTCCTACGAGCAGTACTTC CASTSGASSYEQYF
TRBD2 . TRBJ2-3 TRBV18 TGTGCCAGCTCACCTGGGACTAGCGGGGGTAGCACAGATACGCAGTATTTT CASSPGTSGGSTDTQYF
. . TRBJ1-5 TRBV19 TGTGCCAGTAGTATCCCAGGGCCAGGTCAGCCCCAGCATTTT CASSIPGPGQPQHF
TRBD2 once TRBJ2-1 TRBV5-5 TGTGCCAGCAGCTTGGTTGGACTAGTGAACAATGAGCAGTTCTTC CASSLVGLVNNEQFF
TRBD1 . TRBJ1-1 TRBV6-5 TGTGCCAGCAGGGGGGACAGCCAGAACACTGAAGCTTTCTTT CASRGDSQNTEAFF
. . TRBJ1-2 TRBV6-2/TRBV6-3 TGTGCCAGCAGTTACGACAGAAGGGATGGCTACACCTTC CASSYDRRDGYTF
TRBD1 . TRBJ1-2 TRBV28 TGTGCCAGCAGTTCACCGGGACAGGGCGTCTATGGCTACACCTTC CASSSPGQGVYGYTF
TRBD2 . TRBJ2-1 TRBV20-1 TGCAGTGCTAGTCCGTCGACTAGCGGGAACAATGAGCAGTTCTTC CSASPSTSGNNEQFF
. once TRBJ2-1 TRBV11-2 TGTGCCAGCAGCAACCAAAATAGCGAGCAGTTCTTC CASSNQNSEQFF
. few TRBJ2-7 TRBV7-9 TGTGCCAGCAGCTTATATGGGGGCGCAACCTACGAGCAGTACTTC CASSLYGGATYEQYF
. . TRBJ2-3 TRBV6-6 TGTGCCAGCAGACAGGGCACAGATACGCAGTATTTT CASRQGTDTQYF
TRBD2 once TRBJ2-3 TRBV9 TGTGCCAGCAGCGTAGCGGGACTAGCGTCAGATACGCAGTATTTT CASSVAGLASDTQYF
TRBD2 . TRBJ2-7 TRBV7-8 TGTGCCAGCAGCCCCGGACTAGCGGACTACGAGCAGTACTTC CASSPGLADYEQYF
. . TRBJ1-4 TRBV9 TGTGCCAGCAGCGCGGACACAGGACGAAAACTGTTTTTT CASSADTGRKLFF
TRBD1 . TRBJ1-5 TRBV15 TGTGCCACCAGCAGAGACCGGGACAGGGGGTACCAGCCCCAGCATTTT CATSRDRDRGYQPQHF
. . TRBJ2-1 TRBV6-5 TGTGCCAGCAGTTACCTCAGAGGAGGGCCCTTCAATGAGCAGTTCTTC CASSYLRGGPFNEQFF
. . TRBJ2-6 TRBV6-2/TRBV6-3 TGTGCCAGCAGTTATTCGGGGTTTTCTGGGGCCAACGTCCTGACTTTC CASSYSGFSGANVLTF
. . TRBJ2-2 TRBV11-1 TGTGCCAGCAGCTTAGATCAGACCGGGGAGCTGTTTTTT CASSLDQTGELFF
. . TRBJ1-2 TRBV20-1 TGCAGTGCTAGACTTATCTATGGCTACACCTTC CSARLIYGYTF
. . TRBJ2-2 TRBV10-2 TGCGCCAGCAGTGACAGGACTACCGGGGAGCTGTTTTTT CASSDRTTGELFF
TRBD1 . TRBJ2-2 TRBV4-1 TGCGCCAGCAGCCAGGGACAGGGGGGCACCGGGGAGCTGTTTTTT CASSQGQGGTGELFF
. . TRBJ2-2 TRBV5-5 TGTGCCAGCAGCTTTGTCGTTAACACCGGGGAGCTGTTTTTT CASSFVVNTGELFF
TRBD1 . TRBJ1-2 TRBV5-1 TGCGCCAGCAGCGTAAGGGACAGGGGGCGTGGCGGCTACACCTTC CASSVRDRGRGGYTF
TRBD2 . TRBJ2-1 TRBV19 TGTGCCAGTAGTACCCTAGCGGGAGGGTTGAATGAGCAGTTCTTC CASSTLAGGLNEQFF
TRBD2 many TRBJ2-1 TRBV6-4 TGTGCCAGCAGTGAGAGGGGTAGCGGGAACAATGAGCAGTTCTTC CASSERGSGNNEQFF
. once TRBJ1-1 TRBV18 TGTGCCAGCTCTACCGTGGGCCCCGGGAGTCCGAACACTGAAGCTTTCTTT CASSTVGPGSPNTEAFF
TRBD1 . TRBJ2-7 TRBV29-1 TGCAGCGTCCGCCGACAGGGTGGGTCGGGCGAGCAGTACTTC CSVRRQGGSGEQYF
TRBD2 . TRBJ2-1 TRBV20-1 TGCAGTGCTAGTCGTAGCGGGGGTAGGTACAATGAGCAGTTCTTC CSASRSGGRYNEQFF
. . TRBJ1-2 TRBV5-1 TGCGCCAGCAGCCGCGAAGGGAGGTCTAACTATGGCTACACCTTC CASSREGRSNYGYTF